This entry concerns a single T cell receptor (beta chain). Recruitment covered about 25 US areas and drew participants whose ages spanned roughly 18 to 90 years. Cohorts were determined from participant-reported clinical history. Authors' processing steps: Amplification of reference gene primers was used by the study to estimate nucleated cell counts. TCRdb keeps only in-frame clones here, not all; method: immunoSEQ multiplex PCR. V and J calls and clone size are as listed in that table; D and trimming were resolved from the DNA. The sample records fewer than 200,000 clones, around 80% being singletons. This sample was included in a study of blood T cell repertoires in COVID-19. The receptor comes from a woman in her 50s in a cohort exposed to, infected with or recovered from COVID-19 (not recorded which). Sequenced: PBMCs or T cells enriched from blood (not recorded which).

CDR3 residues: CASRTGVGNQPQHF. The CDR3 region has the DNA TGTGCCAGCAGGACAGGGGTGGGCAATCAGCCCCAGCATTTT. The V and J genes are TRBV6-5 and TRBJ1-5; 8 bases map to TRBD1. J lost 2 bases, V lost 6 bases, and 3 bases had no gene match. Germline V lookup: CDR1 MNHEY, CDR2 SVGAGI. This CDR3 region has 14 residues.